A single sample is the source of the 14 T cell receptor beta chains below, sequenced in a study of cytomegalovirus exposure and HLA in healthy donors. Use of 60 Vbeta and 13 Jbeta primers characterized the PCR. Assay used: immunoSEQ multiplex PCR; TCRdb lists only in-frame clones, some missing. The data contain 200,000 or so clones, 80% to 90% of them seen just once; the ten biggest clones take up 2.9%. Sequenced material: PBMCs. These receptors were obtained from a man younger than 45 in good health and CMV-seronegative.

The chain couples TRBV28 to TRBJ2-3, with D hard to call. The CDR3 totals 14 residues. V shed 3 bases and J shed 6 bases, with 13 bases lying between them. The germline V gene has CDR1 MDHEN and CDR2 SYDVKM. This chain's CDR3 is CASSFSSLPDTQYF. CDR3 DNA sequence: TGTGCCAGCAGTTTTAGTAGCCTGCCCGATACGCAGTATTTT.

The V gene is TRBV30, the J gene TRBJ2-2, with 8 bases lining up with TRBD2. The CDR3 consists of 15 residues. Germline V gene data show CDR1 as GTSNPN and CDR2 as SVGIG (reference sequence). Trimming cost V 0 bases and J 5 bases; bases outside gene matches: 5. CDR3 residues: CAWSVEGGRTGELFF. The CDR3 DNA reads TGTGCCTGGAGTGTGGAGGGCGGGAGGACCGGGGAGCTGTTTTTT.

This clone showed up just once. The chain has TRBV29-1 and TRBJ2-5, with 7 bases that match TRBD1. The J call may be faulty, since TRBJ2-7 better matches the DNA end. The CDR3 covers 12 residues. CDR1 is SQVTM and CDR2 is ANQGSEA in the germline V gene. The CDR3, as DNA: TGCAGCGTCGTTAGGGACAGCTACGAGCAGTACTTC. As protein: CSVVRDSYEQYF.

V gene TRBV5-4 combines with J gene TRBJ2-3; possibly TRBD2 for D (6 bases). Looked up from germline, CDR1 is SGHNT and CDR2 is YYREEE (reference sequence). Trimming pared 2 bases from V and 2 bases from J, leaving 9 bases between. The CDR3 is made up of 14 amino acids. The CDR3 sequence is CASSFGGITDTQYF. CDR3 sequence (DNA): TGTGCCAGCAGCTTCGGCGGGATCACAGATACGCAGTATTTT.

The chain is built from TRBV9 and TRBJ2-1; the D is unclear. V dropped 3 bases and J dropped 0 bases, with 10 bases sitting between them. The CDR3 is made up of 15 amino acids. Germline-derived CDR1 and CDR2 are SGDLS and YYNGEE. The CDR3 coding sequence is TGTGCCAGCAGCGATCTCATGAGCTCCTACAATGAGCAGTTCTTC. Protein product: CASSDLMSSYNEQFF.

The chain has TRBV7-9 and TRBJ2-2; TRBD1 agrees at 11 bases. Germline CDR1 is SEHNR and CDR2 is FQNEAQ (reference sequence). The CDR3 covers 14 residues. The V and J ends lost 11 bases and 6 bases, in that order; junction bases with no gene match: 8. The CDR3: CAGITGQGAGELFF. The CDR3 DNA sequence: TGTGCCGGAATAACGGGACAGGGGGCCGGGGAGCTGTTTTTT.

V and J are TRBV28 and TRBJ1-6; D is ambiguous. The CDR3 is 18 amino acids. CDR1 is MDHEN and CDR2 is SYDVKM in the germline V gene. V was trimmed by 6 bases and J by 9 bases, leaving 27 bases between them. The CDR3 here is CASSTRFGWELRGSPLHF. In DNA form, the CDR3 reads TGTGCCAGCAGCACCCGGTTTGGTTGGGAGCTGCGTGGTTCACCCCTCCACTTT.

This clone appeared once. The V and J genes are TRBV28 and TRBJ2-1; D may be TRBD2 (5 bases). The CDR3 has 13 amino acids. The ends were cut back, 7 bases at V and 3 bases at J, with 10 bases in the middle. Looked up from germline, CDR1 is MDHEN and CDR2 is SYDVKM. CDR3 bases: TGTGCCAGCACCAAAGAGGGCTACAATGAGCAGTTCTTC. This translates into CASTKEGYNEQFF.

This clone was seen more than once but under ten times. The gene calls are TRBV6-5 and TRBJ2-5, with a possible D match to TRBD1 (5 bases). The CDR3 is 15 amino acids. Between the trimmed V and J ends, which lost 7 bases and 4 bases, there was a span of 19 bases. CDR1 is MNHEY, CDR2 SVGAGI, per germline. The CDR3 DNA reads as TGTGCCAGCATCCCCAGGGTCGGAGACGGAGAGACCCAGTACTTC. Its protein is CASIPRVGDGETQYF.

This chain links TRBV4-2 with TRBJ2-7; D is possibly TRBD2 (7 bases). Germline CDR1 is LGHNA and CDR2 is YNFKEQ. The CDR3 runs to 18 residues. V was cut by 0 bases and J by 2 bases, with 20 bases left in between. The CDR3 region is CASSQDKLGGVPTYEQYF. As DNA, the CDR3 is TGTGCCAGCAGCCAAGATAAATTAGGGGGGGTCCCTACCTACGAGCAGTACTTC.

The genes are TRBV5-1 and TRBJ1-6; 8 nucleotides match TRBD1. J was trimmed by 10 bases and V by 9 bases; bases with no gene match: 9. Germline assignment: CDR1 SGHRS and CDR2 YFSETQ. This CDR3 has 13 residues. The CDR3 is CATRTGPESPLHF. CDR3 sequence (DNA): TGCGCCACCCGGACAGGGCCGGAGTCACCCCTCCACTTT. Variable domain in full (rest from reference TRBV5-1 and TRBJ1-6): KAGVTQTPRYLIKTRGQQVTLSCSPISGHRSVSWYQQTPGQGLQFLFEYFSETQRNKGNFPGRFSGRQFSNSRSEMNVSTLELGDSALYLCATRTGPESPLHFGNGTRLTVT.

The chain recombines TRBV7-9 with TRBJ1-6, with 8 bases identical to TRBD1. The V segment lost 3 bases and the J segment 5 bases; nucleotides outside the gene matches: 6. Germline loops: CDR1 SEHNR, CDR2 FQNEAQ (reference sequence). The CDR3 extends over 16 amino acids. In DNA, the CDR3 is TGTGCCAGCAGCTTGGGCAGGGGGCGAGATAATTCACCCCTCCACTTT. It is translated as CASSLGRGRDNSPLHF.

The rearrangement joins TRBV5-1 to TRBJ2-3; TRBD1 matches at 10 bases. V shed 2 bases, J shed 8 bases, and the junction held 14 bases outside the gene matches. The CDR3 is 17 amino acids. Germline V lookup: CDR1 SGHRS, CDR2 YFSETQ. In nucleotides, the CDR3 is TGCGCCAGCAGCTTATTAGACAGGGGGCTTTCATCTGGTACGCAGTATTTT. Its translation: CASSLLDRGLSSGTQYF.

V is TRBV7-2 and J is TRBJ1-2; maybe TRBD1 (5 bases). V was clipped by 5 bases and J by 3 bases, with 16 bases between them. The CDR3 covers 15 residues. CDR1 and CDR2 from the germline V gene are SGHTA and FQGNSA. CDR3 residues: CASSPRQGSHYGYTF. In nucleotides, the CDR3 is TGTGCCAGCAGCCCCCGGCAGGGATCCCACTATGGCTACACCTTC.